These 10 T cell receptor beta chains share one sample of origin, sequenced in a study of cytomegalovirus exposure and HLA in healthy donors. The PCR employed 60 Vbeta primers together with 13 Jbeta primers. Only in-frame clones appear in the TCRdb table, and some are missing; sequencing was by immunoSEQ multiplex PCR. The sample includes 110,000 or so clones, approximately 72% of them seen just once. The material sequenced was PBMCs. The receptors were sampled from a man aged 30-40 years in good health and CMV-seronegative.

The genes are TRBV9 and TRBJ2-5; 7 positions match TRBD2. Germline-derived CDR1 and CDR2 are SGDLS and YYNGEE. The CDR3 consists of 15 residues. J was trimmed by 2 bases and V by 3 bases; bases with no gene match: 7. CDR3 DNA: TGTGCCAGCAGCGCCCTGGGGGGGGGACAAGAGACCCAGTACTTC. Its protein is CASSALGGGQETQYF.

J is TRBJ2-7 and V is TRBV6-5, with TRBD1 identical over 8 bases. Germline V gene sequence: CDR1 MNHEY, CDR2 SVGAGI. Trimming cost V 4 bases and J 7 bases; bases outside gene matches: 12. This CDR3 spans 15 amino acids. CDR3 amino acids: CASSWGQDNVREQYF. CDR3 DNA: TGTGCCAGCAGTTGGGGACAGGATAATGTGCGGGAGCAGTACTTC.

This clone was recorded a few times. The gene calls are TRBV9 and TRBJ1-1; 7 bases fit TRBD1. V dropped 5 bases and J dropped 1; count of bases not matched to a gene: 5. This CDR3 spans 14 amino acids. Germline V gene lookup returns CDR1 SGDLS and CDR2 YYNGEE. The CDR3 here is CASSRGGSNTEAFF. The CDR3 coding sequence is TGTGCCAGCAGTCGAGGGGGCTCGAACACTGAAGCTTTCTTT.

This clone is a singleton in its sample. The genes are TRBV5-6 and TRBJ1-3; D gene uncertain. Germline V gene lookup returns CDR1 SGHDT and CDR2 YYEEEE. The CDR3 contains 16 residues. Trimming removed 0 bases from V and 0 bases from J, with 10 bases in between. CDR3 DNA sequence: TGTGCCAGCAGCTTGGTAAGCGATGACTCTGGAAACACCATATATTTT. Its translation is CASSLVSDDSGNTIYF.

The CDR3 spells CSAAPPTGGFTNEQFF. CDR3 in DNA: TGCAGCGCCGCTCCCCCGACGGGGGGCTTCACGAATGAGCAGTTCTTC. The rearrangement links TRBV29-1 to TRBJ2-1, with D possibly matching TRBD2 (7 bases). The CDR3 covers 16 residues. The germline V and J ends were trimmed by 7 bases and 7 bases, with 26 bases remaining between them. The germline V gene encodes CDR1 SQVTM and CDR2 ANQGSEA.

The gene calls are TRBV10-1 and TRBJ1-1, with 8 bases aligning to TRBD1. The CDR3 runs 13 residues. V was pared by 8 bases and J by 2 bases, with 4 bases of the junction left unmatched. CDR1 is WNHNN, CDR2 SYGVQD, per germline (reference sequence). The CDR3 region is CASRDRPNTEAFF. The CDR3 bases are TGCGCCAGCCGGGACAGGCCAAACACTGAAGCTTTCTTT.

About this clone itself: A junction end diverges from the germline sequence, so it may reflect a read error. The rearrangement joins TRBV10-1 to TRBJ2-7, with 12 bases matching TRBD2. The CDR3 totals 10 residues. Germline CDR1 reads WNHNN; CDR2 reads SYGVQD (reference sequence). The CDR3 nucleotides read TGCGCCAGCAGGACTAGCGGGAGCGCCTTC. Protein: CASRTSGSAF.

This clone showed up just once. J is TRBJ2-7 and V is TRBV5-5; tentative D call: TRBD2 (5 bases). CDR1 SGHKS and CDR2 YYEKEE come from the germline V gene (reference sequence). The length of the CDR3 is 13 residues. V was trimmed by 4 bases and J by 7 bases, leaving 15 bases between them. This CDR3 reads CASSPSRSGEQYF. The CDR3 DNA is TGTGCCAGCAGCCCTTCACGGTCGGGGGAGCAGTACTTC.

The chain carries TRBV4-3 and TRBJ2-4; maybe TRBD2 (6 bases). Deletions cut 2 bases from V and 9 bases from J, with 20 bases between. The length of the CDR3 is 16 residues. The germline V gene encodes CDR1 LGHNA and CDR2 YSLEER. The CDR3 loop is CASSQRGSPGPGIQYF. In DNA form, the CDR3 reads TGCGCCAGCAGCCAACGGGGGTCACCGGGACCAGGCATTCAGTACTTC.

CDR3 region: CASSLVWAGNEKLFF. For the CDR3, the DNA is TGTGCCAGCAGCTTAGTATGGGCAGGGAATGAAAAACTGTTTTTT. The chain uses TRBV7-2 and TRBJ1-4; D is possibly TRBD1 (5 bases). Germline loops: CDR1 SGHTA, CDR2 FQGNSA. The ends were cut back, 1 base at V and 5 bases at J, with 11 bases in the middle. The CDR3 is made up of 15 amino acids.